These T cell receptor beta chains were read from a single sample in a study of shared clonotypes between healthy human individuals. Profiling relied on immunoSEQ multiplex PCR, and the TCRdb table lists in-frame clones only, not all of them. The sample lists about 1 million clones; roughly 80% were seen once. The sample consisted of memory CD4+ T cells sorted from blood. The receptors were gathered from a man aged 18-30 years in good health. Each CDR3 is given with its conserved first and last residue. D genes are given only for firm matches. A clone size is listed for some rows: how often the clone was seen (once, few, many), or a class if it is expanded.

V gene: TRBV6-1; D gene: TRBD1; J gene: TRBJ1-4; clone size: .; CDR3 DNA: TGTGCCAGCAGGGGGGACAGGGGGTACGAAAAACTGTTTTTT; CDR3 protein: CASRGDRGYEKLFF
V gene: TRBV11-2; D gene: .; J gene: TRBJ1-1; clone size: .; CDR3 DNA: TGTGCCAGCAGCAGGGGACAAGGATTTAGTAACACTGAAGCTTTCTTT; CDR3 protein: CASSRGQGFSNTEAFF
V gene: TRBV5-1; D gene: TRBD1; J gene: TRBJ2-5; clone size: .; CDR3 DNA: TGCGCCAGCAGCCAAAGACAGGGTTTGCAGACCCAGTACTTC; CDR3 protein: CASSQRQGLQTQYF
V gene: TRBV19; D gene: .; J gene: TRBJ2-7; clone size: few; CDR3 DNA: TGTGCCAGTAGTATAGATCATCCATACGAGCAGTACTTC; CDR3 protein: CASSIDHPYEQYF
V gene: TRBV28; D gene: .; J gene: TRBJ1-2; clone size: .; CDR3 DNA: TGTGCCAGCAGGGACAACTATGGCTACACCTTC; CDR3 protein: CASRDNYGYTF
V gene: TRBV7-2; D gene: TRBD2; J gene: TRBJ2-5; clone size: many; CDR3 DNA: TGTGCCAGCAGCCGGGGGGGGATGGGATCAAAAGAGACCCAGTACTTC; CDR3 protein: CASSRGGMGSKETQYF
V gene: TRBV5-1; D gene: TRBD2; J gene: TRBJ2-7; clone size: .; CDR3 DNA: TGCGCCAGCAGCTTGGCCCCCCTCTCTAGCGGGGCCTACGAGCAGTACTTC; CDR3 protein: CASSLAPLSSGAYEQYF
V gene: TRBV9; D gene: .; J gene: TRBJ1-1; clone size: .; CDR3 DNA: TGTGCCAGCAGCCCCAGCGGGGGGCCTTGGACTGAAGCTTTCTTT; CDR3 protein: CASSPSGGPWTEAFF
V gene: TRBV2; D gene: .; J gene: TRBJ2-1; clone size: .; CDR3 DNA: TGTGCCAGCAGTGAAGTAAAGGGTTTCTATGAGCAGTTCTTC; CDR3 protein: CASSEVKGFYEQFF
V gene: TRBV14; D gene: .; J gene: TRBJ1-3; clone size: .; CDR3 DNA: TGTGCCAGCAGCCAAGGTGACTTAAGAAACACCATATATTTT; CDR3 protein: CASSQGDLRNTIYF
V gene: TRBV6-5; D gene: TRBD1; J gene: TRBJ1-1; clone size: .; CDR3 DNA: TGTGCCAGCAGACGAGGGGACAGGGGTGACACTGAAGCTTTCTTT; CDR3 protein: CASRRGDRGDTEAFF
V gene: TRBV19; D gene: .; J gene: TRBJ1-2; clone size: .; CDR3 DNA: TGTGCCAGTAGTCCCGGGGCCGAGATCTATGGCTACACCTTC; CDR3 protein: CASSPGAEIYGYTF
V gene: TRBV11-2; D gene: .; J gene: TRBJ1-1; clone size: few; CDR3 DNA: TGTGCCAGCAGCCCCCTCGGGTATGCTTTCTTT; CDR3 protein: CASSPLGYAFF
V gene: TRBV7-9; D gene: .; J gene: TRBJ1-2; clone size: .; CDR3 DNA: TGTGCCAGCAGCTTCCTCGAGGCGGAGTTGGATGGCTACACCTTC; CDR3 protein: CASSFLEAELDGYTF
V gene: TRBV2; D gene: .; J gene: TRBJ2-3; clone size: .; CDR3 DNA: TGTGCCAGCAGTGAGAGGGGGGCCATATTCACAGATACGCAGTATTTT; CDR3 protein: CASSERGAIFTDTQYF
V gene: TRBV7-6; D gene: .; J gene: TRBJ1-1; clone size: .; CDR3 DNA: TGTGCCAGCAGCTTAATGCAGGGAAAGGGCAACACTGAAGCTTTCTTT; CDR3 protein: CASSLMQGKGNTEAFF
V gene: TRBV7-2; D gene: .; J gene: TRBJ2-7; clone size: .; CDR3 DNA: TGTGCCAGCAACGTCCGAGGGGGGGCCTACGAGCAGTACTTC; CDR3 protein: CASNVRGGAYEQYF
V gene: TRBV6-1; D gene: .; J gene: TRBJ1-5; clone size: .; CDR3 DNA: TGTGCCAGCAGCCCCGGGACACCTCAGCCCCAGCATTTT; CDR3 protein: CASSPGTPQPQHF
V gene: TRBV13; D gene: .; J gene: TRBJ2-2; clone size: .; CDR3 DNA: TGTGCCAGCAGCCGAACGGGTGTGGTGGCCGGGGAGCTGTTTTTT; CDR3 protein: CASSRTGVVAGELFF
V gene: TRBV27; D gene: .; J gene: TRBJ2-5; clone size: .; CDR3 DNA: TGTGCCAGCAGTTTATTCGGGCAAGAGACCCAGTACTTC; CDR3 protein: CASSLFGQETQYF
V gene: TRBV5-1; D gene: TRBD1; J gene: TRBJ2-5; clone size: .; CDR3 DNA: TGCGCCAGCAGCACAGGCCTTTTAGGACAGGGGGCTCAAGAGACCCAGTACTTC; CDR3 protein: CASSTGLLGQGAQETQYF
V gene: TRBV5-1; D gene: TRBD1; J gene: TRBJ1-1; clone size: few; CDR3 DNA: TGCGCCAGCAGCTTAGTACAGGGGGCGAACACTGAAGCTTTCTTT; CDR3 protein: CASSLVQGANTEAFF
V gene: TRBV5-4; D gene: TRBD2; J gene: TRBJ2-2; clone size: .; CDR3 DNA: TGTGCCAGCAGCTTAGCGGGAGTGGTCACCGGGGAGCTGTTTTTT; CDR3 protein: CASSLAGVVTGELFF
V gene: TRBV9; D gene: .; J gene: TRBJ2-7; clone size: once; CDR3 DNA: TGTGCCAGCAGCCTCGGATTTACCGGCATCTACGAGCAGTACTTC; CDR3 protein: CASSLGFTGIYEQYF
V gene: TRBV30; D gene: .; J gene: TRBJ1-5; clone size: .; CDR3 DNA: TGTGCCTGGAGTGTACGACGGGCCTTAGGCAATCAGCCCCAGCATTTT; CDR3 protein: CAWSVRRALGNQPQHF
V gene: TRBV6-5; D gene: .; J gene: TRBJ2-5; clone size: .; CDR3 DNA: TGTGCCAGCAGTTATGGGCAGGGAAGTTCCGAGACCCAGTACTTC; CDR3 protein: CASSYGQGSSETQYF
V gene: TRBV5-6; D gene: TRBD1; J gene: TRBJ2-2; clone size: few; CDR3 DNA: TGTGCCAGCAGCGGGGACAGGGGGCGCACCGGGGAGCTGTTTTTT; CDR3 protein: CASSGDRGRTGELFF
V gene: TRBV6-1; D gene: .; J gene: TRBJ1-1; clone size: .; CDR3 DNA: TGTGCCAGCATGCCAGGGACTAACACTGAAGCTTTCTTT; CDR3 protein: CASMPGTNTEAFF
V gene: TRBV4-3; D gene: TRBD1; J gene: TRBJ2-7; clone size: once; CDR3 DNA: TGCGCCAGCAGCCAAGACTTACAGGGGTACGAGCAGTACTTC; CDR3 protein: CASSQDLQGYEQYF
V gene: TRBV6-5; D gene: TRBD1; J gene: TRBJ2-7; clone size: .; CDR3 DNA: TGTGCCAGCAGATACGACAGGGGGCCTACCTACGAGCAGTACTTC; CDR3 protein: CASRYDRGPTYEQYF
V gene: TRBV9; D gene: .; J gene: TRBJ1-1; clone size: .; CDR3 DNA: TGTGCCAGCAGCCCATTCCCGGGGAGGGACACTGAAGCTTTCTTT; CDR3 protein: CASSPFPGRDTEAFF
V gene: TRBV28; D gene: .; J gene: TRBJ1-5; clone size: few; CDR3 DNA: TGTGCCAGCAGTTTATTTCATCTGAGCGGCAATCAGCCCCAGCATTTT; CDR3 protein: CASSLFHLSGNQPQHF
V gene: TRBV6-5; D gene: .; J gene: TRBJ2-1; clone size: many; CDR3 DNA: TGTGCCAGCAGTTATGGGTTGAGCTCCTACAATGAGCAGTTCTTC; CDR3 protein: CASSYGLSSYNEQFF
V gene: TRBV4-3; D gene: TRBD1; J gene: TRBJ2-3; clone size: few; CDR3 DNA: TGCGCCAGCAGCCAAGATTGGGACAGAAGCACAGATACGCAGTATTTT; CDR3 protein: CASSQDWDRSTDTQYF
V gene: TRBV6-1; D gene: TRBD1; J gene: TRBJ2-1; clone size: .; CDR3 DNA: TGTGCCAGCGGGGAGACAGGGGGCGCCCACAATGAGCAGTTCTTC; CDR3 protein: CASGETGGAHNEQFF
V gene: TRBV6-1; D gene: .; J gene: TRBJ1-2; clone size: .; CDR3 DNA: TGTGCCAGCAGGGACAGTTCTGTTATATATGGCTACACCTTC; CDR3 protein: CASRDSSVIYGYTF
V gene: TRBV28; D gene: .; J gene: TRBJ2-7; clone size: once; CDR3 DNA: TGTGCCAGCAGCACCTACTATGGGGCGAACTACGAGCAGTACTTC; CDR3 protein: CASSTYYGANYEQYF
V gene: TRBV5-1; D gene: TRBD1; J gene: TRBJ2-2; clone size: .; CDR3 DNA: TGCGCCAGCAGCTCGGGGGGACAGGGGAGCACCGGGGAGCTGTTTTTT; CDR3 protein: CASSSGGQGSTGELFF
V gene: TRBV28; D gene: .; J gene: TRBJ1-5; clone size: .; CDR3 DNA: TGTGCCAGCAGTTTACACGGGGTTATTAGCAATCAGCCCCAGCATTTT; CDR3 protein: CASSLHGVISNQPQHF
V gene: TRBV19; D gene: .; J gene: TRBJ1-2; clone size: .; CDR3 DNA: TGTGCCAGTAGTAAAGACAGGCAGAACTATGGCTACACCTTC; CDR3 protein: CASSKDRQNYGYTF
V gene: TRBV10-1; D gene: .; J gene: TRBJ2-2; clone size: .; CDR3 DNA: TGCGCCATCGGTGGAGGAACCGGGGAGCTGTTTTTT; CDR3 protein: CAIGGGTGELFF
V gene: TRBV9; D gene: .; J gene: TRBJ2-2; clone size: .; CDR3 DNA: TGTGCCAGCAGCCGGCAGGGGGAGCTGTTTTTT; CDR3 protein: CASSRQGELFF
V gene: TRBV5-4; D gene: TRBD2; J gene: TRBJ2-5; clone size: .; CDR3 DNA: TGTGCCAGCAGCGGAGGACTAGCGGGAGTTGTTGAGACCCAGTACTTC; CDR3 protein: CASSGGLAGVVETQYF
V gene: TRBV19; D gene: TRBD1; J gene: TRBJ2-6; clone size: .; CDR3 DNA: TGTGCCAGTATAGGGACAGGTCTCACTGGGGCCAACGTCCTGACTTTC; CDR3 protein: CASIGTGLTGANVLTF
V gene: TRBV4-3; D gene: TRBD1; J gene: TRBJ1-4; clone size: .; CDR3 DNA: TGCGCCAGCAGCCAAGATTGGCGGACAGGCGAAAAACTGTTTTTT; CDR3 protein: CASSQDWRTGEKLFF
V gene: TRBV5-6; D gene: TRBD1; J gene: TRBJ2-7; clone size: .; CDR3 DNA: TGTGCCAGCAGTCCGGGGACAGTCCACGAGCAGTACTTC; CDR3 protein: CASSPGTVHEQYF
V gene: TRBV21-1; D gene: .; J gene: TRBJ2-1; clone size: .; CDR3 DNA: TGTGCCAGCAGCCTGACTACCGGGACTTCCTTCAATGAGCAGTTCTTC; CDR3 protein: CASSLTTGTSFNEQFF
V gene: TRBV9; D gene: .; J gene: TRBJ2-1; clone size: .; CDR3 DNA: TGTGCCAGCATACAGGACTACAATGAGCAGTTCTTC; CDR3 protein: CASIQDYNEQFF
V gene: TRBV15; D gene: TRBD2; J gene: TRBJ2-1; clone size: .; CDR3 DNA: TGTGCCACCAGCAGAGAGAAGGCTAGCGGGTACAATGAGCAGTTCTTC; CDR3 protein: CATSREKASGYNEQFF
V gene: TRBV7-2; D gene: .; J gene: TRBJ1-4; clone size: once; CDR3 DNA: TGTGCCAGCAGCTTAGCGTTAAGTGTTAATGAAAAACTGTTTTTT; CDR3 protein: CASSLALSVNEKLFF
V gene: TRBV2; D gene: TRBD1; J gene: TRBJ1-3; clone size: .; CDR3 DNA: TGTGCCAGCAGGGGACAGGGGGGAAACACCATATATTTT; CDR3 protein: CASRGQGGNTIYF
V gene: TRBV7-2; D gene: .; J gene: TRBJ1-1; clone size: .; CDR3 DNA: TGTGCCAGCAGCCTTTACATCAGCCGTGAAGCTTTCTTT; CDR3 protein: CASSLYISREAFF
V gene: TRBV5-1; D gene: TRBD1; J gene: TRBJ1-4; clone size: .; CDR3 DNA: TGCGCCAGCAGCTCCTGGACAGGGGCAGGAGGGGAAAAACTGTTTTTT; CDR3 protein: CASSSWTGAGGEKLFF
V gene: TRBV30; D gene: .; J gene: TRBJ2-5; clone size: .; CDR3 DNA: TGTGCCTGGAGTGTACAAGTGGTGGAGGGGACCCAGTACTTC; CDR3 protein: CAWSVQVVEGTQYF
V gene: TRBV28; D gene: .; J gene: TRBJ2-2; clone size: .; CDR3 DNA: TGTGCCAGCTTTTACAGCTACACCGGGGAGCTGTTTTTT; CDR3 protein: CASFYSYTGELFF